The 21 T cell receptor beta chains listed next were all sequenced from one sample in a study of blood T cell repertoires in COVID-19. Repertoires were generated with immunoSEQ multiplex PCR, while TCRdb's copy carries only in-frame clones and drops some. The data hold around 100,000 clones, with approximately 80% observed a single time. Sequencing was done on a sample of peripheral blood. All receptors come from a woman aged 70-85 years with acute or convalescent COVID-19.

The CDR3 here is CAWSHTGFNTEAFF. The CDR3 DNA follows: TGTGCCTGGAGTCACACAGGATTCAACACTGAAGCTTTCTTT. The chain couples TRBV30 to TRBJ1-1; tentatively, D is TRBD1 (5 bases). There are 14 residues in the CDR3. Germline CDR1 reads GTSNPN; CDR2 reads SVGIG (reference sequence). Trimming pared 2 bases from V and 2 bases from J, leaving 12 bases between. The full variable domain, its missing parts supplied by reference TRBV30 and TRBJ1-1, is SQTIHQWPATLVQPVGSPLSLECTVEGTSNPNLYWYRQAAGRGLQLLFYSVGIGQISSEVPQNLSASRPQDRQFILSSKKLLLSDSGFYLCAWSHTGFNTEAFFGQGTRLTVV.

V is TRBV7-9 and J is TRBJ2-2, with 10 bases identical to TRBD2. J gave up 4 bases and V 2 bases, and 1 base lay outside the gene matches. The CDR3 runs 15 residues. Germline CDR1 is SEHNR and CDR2 is FQNEAQ (reference sequence). CDR3 sequence: CASSLTSGTTGELFF. CDR3 bases: TGTGCCAGCAGCTTAACTAGCGGGACCACCGGGGAGCTGTTTTTT.

This chain uses TRBV5-6 with TRBJ2-2, with 8 positions matching TRBD2. The CDR3 loop spans 16 amino acids. The germline gives CDR1 SGHDT, CDR2 YYEEEE. Trimming at V came to 6 bases and at J to 1 base, leaving 8 bases not matched to a gene. The CDR3 loop reads CASTRGGQKNTGELFF. The CDR3 DNA reads as TGTGCCAGCACCCGGGGGGGGCAGAAGAACACCGGGGAGCTGTTTTTT.

In its sample, this clone was seen a few times. The chain has TRBV11-3 and TRBJ2-7; 8 bases agree with TRBD1. The CDR3 is 14 residues long. Germline V gene lookup returns CDR1 SGHNT and CDR2 YENEEA. J was trimmed by 6 bases and V by 6 bases; bases with no gene match: 10. The CDR3 reads CASSLGQASAEQYF. CDR3 bases: TGTGCCAGCAGTCTGGGACAGGCATCGGCCGAGCAGTACTTC. The complete variable domain, with remaining parts taken from reference TRBV11-3 and TRBJ2-7, reads EAGVVQSPRYKIIEKKQPVAFWCNPISGHNTLYWYLQNLGQGPELLIRYENEEAVDDSQLPKDRFSAERLKGVDSTLKIQPAELGDSAVYLCASSLGQASAEQYFGPGTRLTVT.

This rearrangement joins TRBV2 to TRBJ1-2, with a possible D match to TRBD1 (5 bases). This CDR3 has 14 amino acids. V shed 5 bases and J shed 3 bases, with 13 bases lying between them. Per germline, CDR1 SNHLY and CDR2 FYNNEI. CDR3 DNA: TGTGCCAGCAGTACCCAGGGATATGACTATGGCTACACCTTC. It codes for CASSTQGYDYGYTF.

The chain couples TRBV19 to TRBJ1-2; tentative D call: TRBD1 (5 bases). The V gene's germline CDR1 is LNHDA and CDR2 SQIVND (reference sequence). CDR3 length equals 13 residues. V dropped 4 bases and J dropped 8 bases, with 14 bases sitting between them. The CDR3 DNA reads as TGTGCCAGTAGTAATAGGGGCTCGAACGGCTACACCTTC. Encoded protein: CASSNRGSNGYTF.

The chain uses TRBV6-6 and TRBJ1-3; 7 positions agree with TRBD1. This CDR3 is 15 amino acids long. Looked up from germline, CDR1 is MNHNY and CDR2 is SVGAGI (reference sequence). V shed 5 bases, J shed 4 bases, and the junction held 8 bases outside the gene matches. CDR3 sequence: CASSTGSGQGNTIYF. The CDR3 nucleotides are TGTGCCAGCAGTACAGGTTCGGGACAGGGAAACACCATATATTTT.

The J gene is TRBJ1-2, the V gene TRBV5-5, with D uncertain. Germline assignment: CDR1 SGHKS and CDR2 YYEKEE (reference sequence). V lost 0 bases and J 7 bases, leaving 10 bases between the germline ends. The CDR3 covers 13 residues. The CDR3: CASSLGPPGGYTF. The CDR3 DNA is TGTGCCAGCAGCTTGGGGCCCCCAGGTGGCTACACCTTC.

This chain joins TRBV4-2 and TRBJ1-2; D gene uncertain. The CDR3 covers 15 residues. From germline, CDR1 is LGHNA and CDR2 YNFKEQ. V was cut by 0 bases and J by 4 bases, with 12 bases left in between. CDR3 sequence reads: CASSQEVAAFYGYTF. As DNA, the CDR3 is TGTGCCAGCAGCCAAGAGGTCGCGGCATTCTATGGCTACACCTTC.

The genes are TRBV7-2 and TRBJ1-6; D gene unclear. This CDR3 is 15 amino acids long. From germline, CDR1 is SGHTA and CDR2 FQGNSA. V dropped 2 bases and J dropped 2 bases, with 7 bases sitting between them. Here the CDR3 reads CASSLQEAYNSPLHF. CDR3 in DNA: TGTGCCAGCAGCTTACAGGAGGCCTATAATTCACCCCTCCACTTT.

The V call is TRBV7-9, the J call TRBJ2-1; D is perhaps TRBD2 (5 bases). Trimming stripped 3 bases from V and 8 bases from J, with 8 bases between. CDR1 and CDR2 (germline): SEHNR, FQNEAQ (reference sequence). The CDR3 has 12 residues. Here the CDR3 DNA reads TGTGCCAGCAGCTTGTACGGGGATGAGCAGTTCTTC. It is translated as CASSLYGDEQFF.

The chain links TRBV5-1 to TRBJ2-1; D is possibly TRBD2 (5 bases). The V gene lost 0 bases and the J gene lost 6 bases, with 7 bases spanning the gap. CDR3 length: 13 amino acids. The V gene's germline CDR1 is SGHRS and CDR2 YFSETQ. The CDR3 nucleotides read TGCGCCAGCAGCTTGGTCCTAGCCAATGAGCAGTTCTTC. It codes for CASSLVLANEQFF.

V is TRBV7-2 and J is TRBJ1-5; D unclear. CDR3 length: 13 amino acids. V lost 4 bases and J lost 9, with 13 bases in between. Germline values: CDR1 SGHTA, CDR2 FQGNSA. The DNA for the CDR3 is TGTGCCAGCAGCTCCCAACTTTCTGGGCCCCAGCATTTT. Its protein product is CASSSQLSGPQHF.

In this sample, this clone turned up once. CDR3 residues: CSASLSRTGDYEQYF. As DNA, the CDR3 is TGCAGTGCTAGTCTCTCCAGAACAGGGGACTACGAGCAGTACTTC. The rearrangement links TRBV20-1 to TRBJ2-7; 7 bases are shared with TRBD1. The junction had 11 bases not matched to a gene; V was cut back by 3 bases and J by 3 bases. The CDR3 has 15 residues. CDR1 and CDR2 from the germline V gene are DFQATT and SNEGSKA (reference sequence).

V usage is TRBV7-8 and J usage is TRBJ2-7; 12 nucleotides align to TRBD2. With V trimmed by 6 bases and J by 0 bases, 9 bases remained unmatched. The CDR3 contains 17 residues. The germline gives CDR1 SGHVS, CDR2 FQNEAQ. The CDR3 DNA is TGTGCCAGCAGTTCGGGACTAGCGGGTGGTTACTCCTACGAGCAGTACTTC. This sequence encodes CASSSGLAGGYSYEQYF.

The chain employs TRBV4-1 and TRBJ2-7; tentatively, D is TRBD1 (6 bases). CDR1 is MGHRA, CDR2 YSYEKL, per germline. With 0 bases removed from V and 7 bases from J, the gap between germline ends came to 10 bases. This CDR3 is 13 amino acids long. This CDR3 is CASSQEGQREQYF. The CDR3, as DNA: TGCGCCAGCAGCCAAGAGGGACAAAGGGAGCAGTACTTC.

This clone appeared a single time. The rearrangement links TRBV19 to TRBJ1-5; D is perhaps TRBD1 (6 bases). The CDR3 consists of 15 residues. Germline CDR1 is LNHDA and CDR2 is SQIVND (reference sequence). With 2 bases removed from V and 3 bases from J, the gap between germline ends came to 11 bases. The CDR3 loop reads CASSITGQINQPQHF. The CDR3, as DNA: TGTGCCAGTAGTATAACCGGACAGATCAATCAGCCCCAGCATTTT.

This chain joins TRBV10-3 and TRBJ2-7; D not resolved. The length of the CDR3 is 13 residues. The germline V and J ends were trimmed by 5 bases and 1 base, with 9 bases remaining between them. CDR1 is ENHRY, CDR2 SYGVKD, per germline. This chain's CDR3 is CAISPTMSYEQYF. The DNA for the CDR3 is TGTGCCATCAGTCCCACTATGTCCTACGAGCAGTACTTC.

This clone has a handful of counts. This chain connects TRBV5-1 to TRBJ1-1; D is perhaps TRBD1 (6 bases). Germline V gives CDR1 SGHRS, CDR2 YFSETQ. Trimming left V 0 bases short and J 0 bases short, with 15 bases between. There are 17 residues in the CDR3. The CDR3 protein is CASSLGRQVDMNTEAFF. CDR3 in DNA: TGCGCCAGCAGCTTGGGCCGACAGGTCGATATGAACACTGAAGCTTTCTTT.

The chain joins TRBV6-5 to TRBJ2-1, with D maybe TRBD2 (6 bases). CDR1 is MNHEY and CDR2 is SVGAGI in the germline V gene. Deletions cut 4 bases from V and 7 bases from J, with 11 bases between. The CDR3 length is 13 residues. CDR3 sequence: CASSLTGGNEQFF. CDR3 DNA: TGTGCCAGCAGTTTAACTGGGGGGAATGAGCAGTTCTTC.

The DNA for the CDR3 is TGTGCCAGCAGAGCCGGGAATGAGCAGTTCTTC. This codes for CASRAGNEQFF. This chain uses TRBV5-4 with TRBJ2-1, with D unresolved. Germline CDR1 reads SGHNT; CDR2 reads YYREEE (reference sequence). Trimming cost V 5 bases and J 7 bases, with 7 bases left between them. The CDR3 runs 11 residues.